Listed here are 7 T cell receptor beta chains from one sample, sequenced in a study of control samples from healthy donors and cancer patients. Produced via immunoSEQ multiplex PCR; TCRdb's table is partial and in-frame only. The repertoire has around 110,000 clones, 85% to 95% of them found once; the top ten carry 2.6%. Sequencing was carried out using blood. The receptor set was obtained from a man between 25 and 39 years old in good health.

This chain joins TRBV9 and TRBJ1-4; 7 nucleotides match TRBD1. The CDR3 length is 16 residues. Germline V gene data show CDR1 as SGDLS and CDR2 as YYNGEE. With V trimmed by 0 bases and J by 7 bases, 9 bases remained unmatched. CDR3 sequence reads: CASSVGETGRGEKLFF. CDR3 bases: TGTGCCAGCAGCGTAGGGGAGACAGGGCGCGGTGAAAAACTGTTTTTT.

V usage is TRBV27 and J usage is TRBJ2-2; D might be TRBD1 (6 bases). Germline V gene sequence: CDR1 MNHEY, CDR2 SMNVEV (reference sequence). Between the trimmed V and J ends, which lost 5 bases and 8 bases, there was a span of 6 bases. This CDR3 has 11 amino acids. The CDR3, as DNA: TGTGCCAGCAGTAGGGGGGGGGAGCTGTTTTTT. Amino acid sequence: CASSRGGELFF.

The chain combines TRBV5-6 with TRBJ2-6; maybe TRBD1 (6 bases). This CDR3 region has 14 residues. CDR1 is SGHDT, CDR2 YYEEEE, per germline. Trimming took 6 bases from V and 4 from J, leaving 11 bases between them. The CDR3 here is CASNQGWGANVLTF. The CDR3 DNA sequence: TGTGCCAGCAACCAGGGGTGGGGGGCCAACGTCCTGACTTTC.

The table lists this clone with a few counts. This rearrangement joins TRBV5-1 to TRBJ2-2; D not resolved. Germline CDR1 and CDR2: SGHRS and YFSETQ. CDR3 size: 13 residues. Trimming removed 4 bases at V and 7 bases at J, with 11 bases between. The CDR3: CASSEQHSGELFF. Here the CDR3 DNA reads TGCGCCAGCAGCGAACAACATAGCGGGGAGCTGTTTTTT. The complete variable domain, with remaining parts taken from reference TRBV5-1 and TRBJ2-2, reads KAGVTQTPRYLIKTRGQQVTLSCSPISGHRSVSWYQQTPGQGLQFLFEYFSETQRNKGNFPGRFSGRQFSNSRSEMNVSTLELGDSALYLCASSEQHSGELFFGEGSRLTVL.

This rearrangement joins TRBV6-1 to TRBJ1-1; D perhaps matches TRBD1 (5 bases). V was cut by 0 bases and J by 4 bases, with 12 bases left in between. Germline V lookup: CDR1 MNHNS, CDR2 SASEGT. The CDR3 is made up of 15 amino acids. CDR3 residues: CASSEAILGGTEAFF. The CDR3 DNA sequence: TGTGCCAGCAGTGAAGCGATCCTGGGGGGCACTGAAGCTTTCTTT.

The chain has TRBV5-1 and TRBJ2-7, with D unresolved. V shed 0 bases and J shed 6 bases, with 7 bases lying between them. Germline CDR1 and CDR2: SGHRS and YFSETQ. The CDR3 length is 12 residues. The CDR3 protein is CASSLDPREQYF. Here the CDR3 DNA reads TGCGCCAGCAGCTTGGATCCTCGCGAGCAGTACTTC.

J is TRBJ2-3 and V is TRBV27, with D unresolved. The CDR3 extends over 14 amino acids. From germline, CDR1 is MNHEY and CDR2 SMNVEV (reference sequence). The V gene lost 4 bases and the J gene lost 2 bases, with 10 bases spanning the gap. The CDR3 nucleotides read TGTGCCAGCAGTTGGGTGCTTTCCACAGATACGCAGTATTTT. Translation gives CASSWVLSTDTQYF.